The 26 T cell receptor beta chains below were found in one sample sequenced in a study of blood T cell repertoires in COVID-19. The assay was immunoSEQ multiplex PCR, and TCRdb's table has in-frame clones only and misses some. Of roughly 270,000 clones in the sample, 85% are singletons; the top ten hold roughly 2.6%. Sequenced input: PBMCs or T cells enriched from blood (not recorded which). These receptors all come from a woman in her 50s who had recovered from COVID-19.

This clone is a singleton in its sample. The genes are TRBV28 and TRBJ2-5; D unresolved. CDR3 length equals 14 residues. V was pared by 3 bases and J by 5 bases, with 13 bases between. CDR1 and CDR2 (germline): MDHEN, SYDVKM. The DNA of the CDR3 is TGTGCCAGCAGTTTGTCTGAACGGTGGGAGACCCAGTACTTC. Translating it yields CASSLSERWETQYF.

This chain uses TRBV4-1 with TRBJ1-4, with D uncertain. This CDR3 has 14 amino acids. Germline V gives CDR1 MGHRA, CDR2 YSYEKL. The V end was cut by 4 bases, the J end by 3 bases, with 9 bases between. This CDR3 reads CASSPRRANEKLFF. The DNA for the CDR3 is TGCGCCAGCAGCCCGAGGCGGGCTAATGAAAAACTGTTTTTT.

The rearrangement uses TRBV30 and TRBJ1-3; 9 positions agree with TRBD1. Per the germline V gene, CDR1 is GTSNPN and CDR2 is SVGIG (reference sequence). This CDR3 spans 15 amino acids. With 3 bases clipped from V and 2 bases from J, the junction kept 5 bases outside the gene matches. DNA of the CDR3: TGTGCCTGGAGCCTTGGGACAGGGACTGGAAACACCATATATTTT. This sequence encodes CAWSLGTGTGNTIYF.

In DNA, the CDR3 is TGTGCCTGGAGTTTAGACAGAGACTACGAGCAGTACTTC. Its protein product is CAWSLDRDYEQYF. V is TRBV30 and J is TRBJ2-7; tentatively, D is TRBD1 (5 bases). Germline assignment: CDR1 GTSNPN and CDR2 SVGIG (reference sequence). The CDR3 is made up of 13 amino acids. With 2 bases removed from V and 3 bases from J, the gap between germline ends came to 11 bases.

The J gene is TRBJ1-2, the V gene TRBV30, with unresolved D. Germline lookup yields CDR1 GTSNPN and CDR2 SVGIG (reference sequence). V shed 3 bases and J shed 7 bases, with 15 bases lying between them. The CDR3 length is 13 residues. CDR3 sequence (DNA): TGTGCCTGGAGGGCTGGCCAGGTGGGTGGCTACACCTTC. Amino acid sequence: CAWRAGQVGGYTF.

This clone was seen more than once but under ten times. The CDR3: CASSLQQSNTEAFF. The CDR3 bases are TGCGCCAGCAGCTTGCAACAGTCCAACACTGAAGCTTTCTTT. The chain combines TRBV5-1 with TRBJ1-1; D is unresolved. Trimming took 1 base from V and 2 from J, leaving 9 bases between them. The CDR3 is made up of 14 amino acids. The V gene's germline CDR1 is SGHRS and CDR2 YFSETQ.

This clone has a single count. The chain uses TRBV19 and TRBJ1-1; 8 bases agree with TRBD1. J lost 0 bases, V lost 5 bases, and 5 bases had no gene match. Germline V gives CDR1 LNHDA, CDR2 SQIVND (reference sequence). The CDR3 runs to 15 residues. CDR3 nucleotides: TGTGCCAGTAGTTTCCGACAGGGGTTGAACACTGAAGCTTTCTTT. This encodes CASSFRQGLNTEAFF.

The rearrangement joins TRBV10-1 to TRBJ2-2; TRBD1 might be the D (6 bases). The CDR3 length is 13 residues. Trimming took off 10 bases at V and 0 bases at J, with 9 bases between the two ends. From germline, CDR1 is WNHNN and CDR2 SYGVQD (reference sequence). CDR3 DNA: TGCGCCACGCGACAGGCGAACACCGGGGAGCTGTTTTTT. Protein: CATRQANTGELFF.

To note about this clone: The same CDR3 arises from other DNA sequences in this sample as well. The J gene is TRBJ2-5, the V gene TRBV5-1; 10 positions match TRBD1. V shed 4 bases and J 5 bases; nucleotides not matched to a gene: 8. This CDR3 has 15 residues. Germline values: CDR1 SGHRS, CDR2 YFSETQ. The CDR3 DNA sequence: TGCGCCAGCAGCCCTCAGACAGGGGGCGGGGAGACCCAGTACTTC. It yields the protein CASSPQTGGGETQYF.

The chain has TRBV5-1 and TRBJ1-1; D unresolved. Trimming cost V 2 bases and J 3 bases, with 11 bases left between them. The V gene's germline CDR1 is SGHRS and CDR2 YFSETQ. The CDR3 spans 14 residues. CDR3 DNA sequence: TGCGCCAGCAGCTTTGGAGGGTTTGACACTGAAGCTTTCTTT. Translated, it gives CASSFGGFDTEAFF.

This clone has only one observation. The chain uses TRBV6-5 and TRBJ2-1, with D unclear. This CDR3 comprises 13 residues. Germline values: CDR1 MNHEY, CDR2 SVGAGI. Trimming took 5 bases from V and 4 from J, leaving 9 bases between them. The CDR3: CASSITVYNEQFF. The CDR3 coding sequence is TGTGCCAGCAGTATCACGGTATACAATGAGCAGTTCTTC.

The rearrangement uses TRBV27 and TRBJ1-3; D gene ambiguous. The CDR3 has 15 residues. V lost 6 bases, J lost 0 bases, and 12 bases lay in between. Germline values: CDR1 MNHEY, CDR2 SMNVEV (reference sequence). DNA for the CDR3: TGTGCCAGCAGACCTAGCGCGAGCTCTGGAAACACCATATATTTT. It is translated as CASRPSASSGNTIYF.

CDR3 sequence reads: CASSIGRLYGYTF. Here the CDR3 DNA reads TGTGCCAGTAGTATAGGCAGGCTCTATGGCTACACCTTC. V usage is TRBV19 and J usage is TRBJ1-2; D gene ambiguous. Trimming took 1 base from V and 4 from J, leaving 7 bases between them. In germline, CDR1 is LNHDA, CDR2 SQIVND (reference sequence). The CDR3 contains 13 residues.

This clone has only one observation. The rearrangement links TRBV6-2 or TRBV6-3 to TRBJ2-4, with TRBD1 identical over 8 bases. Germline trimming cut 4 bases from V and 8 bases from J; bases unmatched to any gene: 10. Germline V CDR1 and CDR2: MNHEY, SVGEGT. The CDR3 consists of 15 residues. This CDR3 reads CASSFRTGSLDIQYF. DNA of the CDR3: TGTGCCAGCAGTTTCCGGACAGGGAGTTTGGACATTCAGTACTTC.

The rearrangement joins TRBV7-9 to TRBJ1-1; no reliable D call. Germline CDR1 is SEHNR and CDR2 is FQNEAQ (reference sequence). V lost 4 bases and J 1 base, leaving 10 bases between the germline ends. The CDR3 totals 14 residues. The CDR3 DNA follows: TGTGCCAGCAGCTCGACATTTGCGAACACTGAAGCTTTCTTT. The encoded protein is CASSSTFANTEAFF.

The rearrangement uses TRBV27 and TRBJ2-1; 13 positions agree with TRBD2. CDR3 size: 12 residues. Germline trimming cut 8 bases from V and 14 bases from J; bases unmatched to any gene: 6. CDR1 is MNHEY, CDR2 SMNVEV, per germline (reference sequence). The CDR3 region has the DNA TGTGCCAGCGGGGGACTAGCGGGGCACAAGTTCTTC. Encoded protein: CASGGLAGHKFF.

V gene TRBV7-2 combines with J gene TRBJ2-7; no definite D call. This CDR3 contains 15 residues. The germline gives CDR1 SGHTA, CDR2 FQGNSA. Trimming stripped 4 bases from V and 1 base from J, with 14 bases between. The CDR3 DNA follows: TGTGCCAGCAGCTGGGCTACTGGTACTTCCTACGAGCAGTACTTC. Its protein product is CASSWATGTSYEQYF. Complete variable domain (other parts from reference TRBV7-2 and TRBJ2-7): GAGVSQSPSNKVTEKGKDVELRCDPISGHTALYWYRQSLGQGLEFLIYFQGNSAPDKSGLPSDRFSAERTGGSVSTLTIQRTQQEDSAVYLCASSWATGTSYEQYFGPGTRLTVT.

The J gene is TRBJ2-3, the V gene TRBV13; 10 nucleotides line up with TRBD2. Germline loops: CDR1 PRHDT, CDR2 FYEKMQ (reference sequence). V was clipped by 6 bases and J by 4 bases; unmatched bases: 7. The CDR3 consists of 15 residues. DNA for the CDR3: TGTGCCAGCAGTTCGACTAGCGGGTATGCAGATACGCAGTATTTT. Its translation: CASSSTSGYADTQYF.

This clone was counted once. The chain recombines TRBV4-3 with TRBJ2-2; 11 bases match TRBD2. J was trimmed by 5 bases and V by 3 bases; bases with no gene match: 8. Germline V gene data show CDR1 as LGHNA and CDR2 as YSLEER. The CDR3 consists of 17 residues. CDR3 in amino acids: CASSQKTSGRGTGELFF. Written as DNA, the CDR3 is TGCGCCAGCAGCCAGAAAACTAGCGGGAGAGGAACCGGGGAGCTGTTTTTT.

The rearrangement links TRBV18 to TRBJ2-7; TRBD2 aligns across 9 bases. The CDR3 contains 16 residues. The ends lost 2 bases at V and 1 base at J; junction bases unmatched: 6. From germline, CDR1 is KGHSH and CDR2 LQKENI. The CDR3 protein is CASSPKLAGPSYEQYF. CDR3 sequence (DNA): TGTGCCAGCTCACCAAAGCTAGCGGGGCCTTCCTACGAGCAGTACTTC. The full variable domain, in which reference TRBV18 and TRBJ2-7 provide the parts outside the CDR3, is NAGVMQNPRHLVRRRGQEARLRCSPMKGHSHVYWYRQLPEEGLKFMVYLQKENIIDESGMPKERFSAEFPKEGPSILRIQQVVRGDSAAYFCASSPKLAGPSYEQYFGPGTRLTVT.

The CDR3 coding sequence is TGCGCCAGCAGGCGGTTTCAGAGCTCCTACAATGAGCAGTTCTTC. This gives the protein CASRRFQSSYNEQFF. J is TRBJ2-1 and V is TRBV5-1; the D is unclear. The germline CDR1 and CDR2 sequences are SGHRS and YFSETQ. V lost 5 bases and J lost 0, with 12 bases in between. The CDR3 has 15 residues.

CDR3 nucleotide sequence: TGTGCCAGCAGCTTAGCAGGGGGCTCGTATGAGTATGGCTACACCTTC. Residues: CASSLAGGSYEYGYTF. This sequence joins TRBV7-2 and TRBJ1-2; 7 nucleotides line up with TRBD1. The germline CDR1 and CDR2 sequences are SGHTA and FQGNSA. The ends lost 0 bases at V and 5 bases at J; junction bases unmatched: 9. The CDR3 contains 16 residues.

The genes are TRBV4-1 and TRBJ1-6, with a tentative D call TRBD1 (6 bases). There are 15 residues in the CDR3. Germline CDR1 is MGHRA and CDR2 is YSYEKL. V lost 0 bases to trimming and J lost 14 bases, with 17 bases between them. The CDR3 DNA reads TGCGCCAGCAGCCAAGAGGGGGCGGCAAAATTTGCCCTCCACTTT. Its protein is CASSQEGAAKFALHF.

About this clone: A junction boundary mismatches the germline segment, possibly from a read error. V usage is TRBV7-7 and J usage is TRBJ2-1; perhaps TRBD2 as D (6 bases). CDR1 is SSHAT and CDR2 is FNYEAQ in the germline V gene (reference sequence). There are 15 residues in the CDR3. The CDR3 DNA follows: TGTGCCAGCAGCCTAGCGTTCGGGGGATACAATGAGCAGTTCTTC. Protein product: CASSLAFGGYNEQFF.

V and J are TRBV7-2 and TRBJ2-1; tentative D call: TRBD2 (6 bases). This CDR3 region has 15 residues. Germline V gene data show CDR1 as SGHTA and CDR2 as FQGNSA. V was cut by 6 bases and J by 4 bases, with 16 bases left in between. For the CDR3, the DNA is TGTGCCAGCAGGCCCGGGACTGGAGGGTACAATGAGCAGTTCTTC. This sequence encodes CASRPGTGGYNEQFF.

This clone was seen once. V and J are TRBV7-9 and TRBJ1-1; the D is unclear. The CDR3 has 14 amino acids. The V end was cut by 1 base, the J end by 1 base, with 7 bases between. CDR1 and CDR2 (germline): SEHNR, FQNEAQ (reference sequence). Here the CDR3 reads CASSLVAGNTEAFF. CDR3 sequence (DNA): TGTGCCAGCAGCTTAGTGGCAGGGAACACTGAAGCTTTCTTT.